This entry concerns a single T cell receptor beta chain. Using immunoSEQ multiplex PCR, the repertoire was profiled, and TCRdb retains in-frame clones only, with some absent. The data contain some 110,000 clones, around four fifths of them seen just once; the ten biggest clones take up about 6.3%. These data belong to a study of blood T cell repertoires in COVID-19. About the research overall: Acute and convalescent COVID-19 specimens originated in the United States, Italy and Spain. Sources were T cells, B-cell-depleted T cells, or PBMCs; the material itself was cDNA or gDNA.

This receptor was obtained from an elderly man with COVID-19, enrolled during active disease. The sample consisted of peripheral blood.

The CDR3 here is CASGGERGLGGYTF. DNA of the CDR3: TGCGCCAGCGGGGGGGAACGGGGGCTAGGAGGCTACACCTTC. The chain carries TRBV10-2 and TRBJ1-2; tentatively, D is TRBD1 (6 bases). The CDR3 is 14 amino acids. V lost 8 bases to trimming and J lost 8 bases, with 21 bases between them. Germline loops: CDR1 WSHSY, CDR2 SAAADI.